The rows below give T cell receptor beta chains drawn from one sample of a study of shared clonotypes between healthy human individuals. Profiling relied on immunoSEQ multiplex PCR, and the TCRdb table lists in-frame clones only, not all of them. Among some 580,000 clones listed, about 96% were seen once. The sequenced material came from naive CD4+ T cells sorted from blood. The receptor set was obtained from a woman in her twenties or thirties in good health. Each CDR3 is given with its conserved first and last residue. Each record gives: CDR3 protein, CDR3 DNA, D gene, J gene, clone size, V gene. A D gene is named only where the DNA matches it firmly. Clone size is given for some rows only: seen once, a few or many times, or a class if the clone is expanded.

CDR3aa: CAWSGGLRDEQFF
CDR3nt: TGTGCCTGGAGCGGCGGACTTAGGGATGAGCAGTTCTTC
d_gene: -
j_gene: TRBJ2-1
abundance: -
v_gene: TRBV30

CDR3aa: CASSHRSWRAKNIQYF
CDR3nt: TGTGCCAGCAGTCACCGGTCTTGGCGAGCCAAAAACATTCAGTACTTC
d_gene: -
j_gene: TRBJ2-4
abundance: -
v_gene: TRBV28

CDR3aa: CASSLGQGRYEQYF
CDR3nt: TGTGCCAGCAGCTTGGGGCAGGGGAGGTACGAGCAGTACTTC
d_gene: -
j_gene: TRBJ2-7
abundance: -
v_gene: TRBV5-4

CDR3aa: CASSQDVTVYEQYF
CDR3nt: TGTGCCAGCAGCCAAGATGTGACAGTCTACGAGCAGTACTTC
d_gene: -
j_gene: TRBJ2-7
abundance: -
v_gene: TRBV14

CDR3aa: CASTPSLDYGYTF
CDR3nt: TGTGCCAGCACCCCTTCCCTCGACTATGGCTACACCTTC
d_gene: -
j_gene: TRBJ1-2
abundance: -
v_gene: TRBV6-5

CDR3aa: CASSGIGTENTEAFF
CDR3nt: TGTGCCAGCAGCGGAATTGGGACGGAGAACACTGAAGCTTTCTTT
d_gene: -
j_gene: TRBJ1-1
abundance: -
v_gene: TRBV6-5

CDR3aa: CASSLWSGGREKLFF
CDR3nt: TGTGCCAGCAGTTTATGGTCCGGGGGTCGTGAAAAACTGTTTTTT
d_gene: -
j_gene: TRBJ1-4
abundance: -
v_gene: TRBV27

CDR3aa: CASIRAGGPYNEQFF
CDR3nt: TGTGCCAGCATCCGAGCGGGAGGCCCCTACAATGAGCAGTTCTTC
d_gene: TRBD2
j_gene: TRBJ2-1
abundance: -
v_gene: TRBV27

CDR3aa: CASSASTYEQYF
CDR3nt: TGTGCCAGCAGCGCAAGTACCTACGAGCAGTACTTC
d_gene: -
j_gene: TRBJ2-7
abundance: -
v_gene: TRBV7-9

CDR3aa: CASSPGAGYGYTF
CDR3nt: TGTGCCAGCAGCCCGGGCGCCGGCTATGGCTACACCTTC
d_gene: -
j_gene: TRBJ1-2
abundance: -
v_gene: TRBV7-9

CDR3aa: CASRSRLGEETQYF
CDR3nt: TGTGCCAGCAGATCTAGACTAGGGGAAGAGACCCAGTACTTC
d_gene: -
j_gene: TRBJ2-5
abundance: once
v_gene: TRBV5-4

CDR3aa: CASSQDRLLSAQISWPQHF
CDR3nt: TGCGCCAGCAGCCAAGATCGACTTTTAAGCGCACAGATCTCGTGGCCCCAGCATTTT
d_gene: -
j_gene: TRBJ1-5
abundance: -
v_gene: TRBV4-1

CDR3aa: CASSVQGDTQYF
CDR3nt: TGTGCCAGCAGTGTCCAGGGAGATACGCAGTATTTT
d_gene: -
j_gene: TRBJ2-3
abundance: -
v_gene: TRBV2

CDR3aa: CASSQGPLEAFF
CDR3nt: TGTGCCAGCAGCCAAGGACCGCTCGAAGCTTTCTTT
d_gene: -
j_gene: TRBJ1-1
abundance: once
v_gene: TRBV14

CDR3aa: CASSSRGGAEETQYF
CDR3nt: TGTGCCAGCAGCTCCCGGGGAGGGGCAGAAGAGACCCAGTACTTC
d_gene: TRBD2
j_gene: TRBJ2-5
abundance: -
v_gene: TRBV7-9

CDR3aa: CASRPSGSVYEQYF
CDR3nt: TGTGCCAGCAGACCTAGCGGGAGTGTCTACGAGCAGTACTTC
d_gene: TRBD2
j_gene: TRBJ2-7
abundance: -
v_gene: TRBV27

CDR3aa: CASSYSTALAKNIQYF
CDR3nt: TGTGCCAGCAGTTACAGTACGGCACTAGCCAAAAACATTCAGTACTTC
d_gene: -
j_gene: TRBJ2-4
abundance: -
v_gene: TRBV6-5

CDR3aa: CASSPGETSSYEQYF
CDR3nt: TGTGCCAGCTCACCAGGTGAGACTTCGTCCTACGAGCAGTACTTC
d_gene: -
j_gene: TRBJ2-7
abundance: -
v_gene: TRBV18

CDR3aa: CASSLTLIYGYTF
CDR3nt: TGTGCCAGTAGTCTAACTCTAATCTATGGCTACACCTTC
d_gene: -
j_gene: TRBJ1-2
abundance: -
v_gene: TRBV19

CDR3aa: CASSTGTGFMETQYF
CDR3nt: TGCGCCAGCAGCACCGGGACAGGGTTTATGGAGACCCAGTACTTC
d_gene: TRBD1
j_gene: TRBJ2-5
abundance: once
v_gene: TRBV5-1

CDR3aa: CASRGTAPHEKLFF
CDR3nt: TGTGCCAGCAGGGGGACAGCCCCTCATGAAAAACTGTTTTTT
d_gene: TRBD1
j_gene: TRBJ1-4
abundance: -
v_gene: TRBV2

CDR3aa: CASSFPGRSSYEQYF
CDR3nt: TGTGCCAGCAGTTTTCCGGGCCGTAGCTCCTACGAGCAGTACTTC
d_gene: -
j_gene: TRBJ2-7
abundance: once
v_gene: TRBV6-5

CDR3aa: CATKNGVSGNTIYF
CDR3nt: TGTGCCACCAAAAACGGGGTATCTGGAAACACCATATATTTT
d_gene: -
j_gene: TRBJ1-3
abundance: -
v_gene: TRBV6-5

CDR3aa: CSVTGQGANTIYF
CDR3nt: TGCAGCGTAACCGGACAGGGGGCTAACACCATATATTTT
d_gene: TRBD1
j_gene: TRBJ1-3
abundance: -
v_gene: TRBV29-1

CDR3aa: CASSHLQRGSYEQYF
CDR3nt: TGTGCCAGCAGTCACCTACAGAGGGGCTCCTACGAGCAGTACTTC
d_gene: -
j_gene: TRBJ2-7
abundance: -
v_gene: TRBV28

CDR3aa: CASYWPERGETQYF
CDR3nt: TGTGCCAGCTACTGGCCCGAAAGGGGAGAGACCCAGTACTTC
d_gene: -
j_gene: TRBJ2-5
abundance: -
v_gene: TRBV6-1

CDR3aa: CASSLWGRGRDYGYTF
CDR3nt: TGTGCCAGCAGTTTATGGGGTAGGGGCCGCGACTATGGCTACACCTTC
d_gene: -
j_gene: TRBJ1-2
abundance: -
v_gene: TRBV27

CDR3aa: CASSGPRDLGTHRGYYEQYF
CDR3nt: TGTGCCAGCAGTGGACCTCGGGACCTTGGGACTCACCGTGGATACTACGAGCAGTACTTC
d_gene: -
j_gene: TRBJ2-7
abundance: -
v_gene: TRBV6-1

CDR3aa: CASSQGTASGANVLTF
CDR3nt: TGTGCCAGCAGCCAGGGGACAGCCTCTGGGGCCAACGTCCTGACTTTC
d_gene: TRBD1
j_gene: TRBJ2-6
abundance: -
v_gene: TRBV5-4

CDR3aa: CASTARNLNTEAFF
CDR3nt: TGTGCCAGCACCGCGAGAAATTTGAACACTGAAGCTTTCTTT
d_gene: -
j_gene: TRBJ1-1
abundance: -
v_gene: TRBV11-2

CDR3aa: CASSLQGEQFF
CDR3nt: TGTGCCAGCAGCTTGCAGGGTGAGCAGTTCTTC
d_gene: -
j_gene: TRBJ2-1
abundance: -
v_gene: TRBV5-6

CDR3aa: CASSLTGLASSYEQYF
CDR3nt: TGCGCCAGCAGCTTGACCGGACTAGCGTCCTCCTACGAGCAGTACTTC
d_gene: TRBD2
j_gene: TRBJ2-7
abundance: -
v_gene: TRBV5-1

CDR3aa: CASSPRAPRGDTQYF
CDR3nt: TGTGCCAGCTCACCGAGAGCCCCGAGGGGAGATACGCAGTATTTT
d_gene: -
j_gene: TRBJ2-3
abundance: -
v_gene: TRBV18

CDR3aa: CSVEPQGNDEQYF
CDR3nt: TGCAGCGTTGAACCACAGGGTAATGACGAGCAGTACTTC
d_gene: -
j_gene: TRBJ2-7
abundance: once
v_gene: TRBV29-1

CDR3aa: CASSLRLAGEALYNEQFF
CDR3nt: TGTGCCAGCAGCTTACGACTAGCGGGAGAGGCTCTCTACAATGAGCAGTTCTTC
d_gene: TRBD2
j_gene: TRBJ2-1
abundance: -
v_gene: TRBV7-8

CDR3aa: CASSQGTLGLSGNTIYF
CDR3nt: TGCGCCAGCAGCCAAGGGACGCTGGGGCTCTCTGGAAACACCATATATTTT
d_gene: -
j_gene: TRBJ1-3
abundance: -
v_gene: TRBV4-1

CDR3aa: CASSAPGLSYEQYF
CDR3nt: TGTGCCAGCAGTGCGCCGGGACTATCCTACGAGCAGTACTTC
d_gene: TRBD2
j_gene: TRBJ2-7
abundance: -
v_gene: TRBV28

CDR3aa: CASSFPGQGREQYF
CDR3nt: TGTGCCAGCAGCTTTCCGGGACAGGGACGTGAGCAGTACTTC
d_gene: TRBD1
j_gene: TRBJ2-7
abundance: -
v_gene: TRBV5-4

CDR3aa: CASSTATEAFF
CDR3nt: TGTGCCAGCAGTACGGCCACTGAAGCTTTCTTT
d_gene: -
j_gene: TRBJ1-1
abundance: once
v_gene: TRBV28

CDR3aa: CASSLEGGGHYEQYF
CDR3nt: TGCGCCAGCAGCTTGGAGGGCGGCGGACACTACGAGCAGTACTTC
d_gene: -
j_gene: TRBJ2-7
abundance: -
v_gene: TRBV5-1

CDR3aa: CASSLARNYNEQFF
CDR3nt: TGTGCCAGCAGTTTAGCGAGAAACTACAATGAGCAGTTCTTC
d_gene: -
j_gene: TRBJ2-1
abundance: -
v_gene: TRBV27

CDR3aa: CASSHPSGRAGNEQYF
CDR3nt: TGTGCCAGCTCCCACCCTAGCGGGAGGGCCGGAAACGAGCAGTACTTC
d_gene: TRBD2
j_gene: TRBJ2-7
abundance: -
v_gene: TRBV18

CDR3aa: CASNRDRGLGEKLFF
CDR3nt: TGTGCCAGCAATAGGGACAGGGGGTTAGGGGAAAAACTGTTTTTT
d_gene: TRBD1
j_gene: TRBJ1-4
abundance: once
v_gene: TRBV2

CDR3aa: CASSPDQGNYEQYF
CDR3nt: TGTGCCAGCAGCCCGGATCAGGGGAACTACGAGCAGTACTTC
d_gene: -
j_gene: TRBJ2-7
abundance: once
v_gene: TRBV9

CDR3aa: CATCGEGDTEAFF
CDR3nt: TGTGCCACCTGCGGGGAGGGGGACACTGAAGCTTTCTTT
d_gene: -
j_gene: TRBJ1-1
abundance: -
v_gene: TRBV2

CDR3aa: CASSPPHQGQYTGELFF
CDR3nt: TGTGCCAGCAGTCCTCCCCACCAGGGACAGTACACCGGGGAGCTGTTTTTT
d_gene: TRBD1
j_gene: TRBJ2-2
abundance: -
v_gene: TRBV28

CDR3aa: CATSRDQSTWEQYF
CDR3nt: TGTGCCACCAGCAGAGACCAAAGTACTTGGGAGCAGTACTTC
d_gene: -
j_gene: TRBJ2-7
abundance: -
v_gene: TRBV15

CDR3aa: CASNRESEAFF
CDR3nt: TGTGCCAGCAACAGGGAATCTGAAGCTTTCTTT
d_gene: -
j_gene: TRBJ1-1
abundance: -
v_gene: TRBV2

CDR3aa: CASSPSQGAVTEAFF
CDR3nt: TGTGCCAGCAGTCCCTCCCAGGGGGCCGTCACTGAAGCTTTCTTT
d_gene: TRBD1
j_gene: TRBJ1-1
abundance: -
v_gene: TRBV6-5

CDR3aa: CASSLAVVDTQYF
CDR3nt: TGTGCCAGCAGCTTAGCTGTGGTGGATACGCAGTATTTT
d_gene: -
j_gene: TRBJ2-3
abundance: -
v_gene: TRBV7-6

CDR3aa: CASRGDQSSGRQFF
CDR3nt: TGTGCCAGCAGGGGGGACCAGTCATCGGGACGCCAGTTCTTC
d_gene: -
j_gene: TRBJ2-1
abundance: -
v_gene: TRBV6-6

CDR3aa: CASSSGPGANANTGELFF
CDR3nt: TGCGCCAGCAGCTCCGGCCCGGGAGCCAACGCGAACACCGGGGAGCTGTTTTTT
d_gene: -
j_gene: TRBJ2-2
abundance: -
v_gene: TRBV4-1

CDR3aa: CASRPGTSQETQYF
CDR3nt: TGTGCAAGTCGCCCCGGGACATCCCAAGAGACCCAGTACTTC
d_gene: -
j_gene: TRBJ2-5
abundance: -
v_gene: TRBV12-2

CDR3aa: CASSPTSGRGYEQYF
CDR3nt: TGTGCCAGCAGCCCGACTAGCGGGAGGGGCTACGAGCAGTACTTC
d_gene: TRBD2
j_gene: TRBJ2-7
abundance: -
v_gene: TRBV28

CDR3aa: CASSGLAGAGRETQYF
CDR3nt: TGTGCCAGCAGTGGACTAGCGGGAGCCGGGAGAGAGACCCAGTACTTC
d_gene: TRBD2
j_gene: TRBJ2-5
abundance: -
v_gene: TRBV2

CDR3aa: CASSPGLAGGTGELFF
CDR3nt: TGTGCCAGCAGCCCGGGACTAGCGGGAGGTACCGGGGAGCTGTTTTTT
d_gene: TRBD2
j_gene: TRBJ2-2
abundance: -
v_gene: TRBV7-8

CDR3aa: CASSLSGGEQYF
CDR3nt: TGTGCCAGCAGTCTTAGTGGGGGCGAGCAGTACTTC
d_gene: -
j_gene: TRBJ2-7
abundance: -
v_gene: TRBV28

CDR3aa: CASHRGGGENQPQHF
CDR3nt: TGTGCCAGCCACCGTGGGGGGGGCGAAAATCAGCCCCAGCATTTT
d_gene: -
j_gene: TRBJ1-5
abundance: -
v_gene: TRBV27

CDR3aa: CASSRRTMNTEAFF
CDR3nt: TGTGCCAGCAGTCGACGGACCATGAACACTGAAGCTTTCTTT
d_gene: -
j_gene: TRBJ1-1
abundance: -
v_gene: TRBV27

CDR3aa: CASSQDGIKYF
CDR3nt: TGCGCCAGCAGCCAAGATGGCATTAAGTACTTC
d_gene: -
j_gene: TRBJ2-5
abundance: -
v_gene: TRBV4-1